This T cell receptor beta chain appears in the sequencing data of a study of graft-versus-host responses after intestinal transplantation. At the level of the study: Recipients across the board were started on anti-thymocyte globulin induction, then kept on tacrolimus and steroids for around three years.

CDR3 length equals 13 residues. V lost 4 bases, J lost 8 bases, and 14 bases lay in between. Germline-derived CDR1 and CDR2 are SGHAT and FQNNGV. Here immunoSEQ multiplex PCR was the method, and the copy in TCRdb shows in-frame clones only, minus some. The table lists more than 100,000 clones, approximately 92% of them singletons. On this clone: What it binds is not known.

The rearrangement uses TRBV11-2 and TRBJ1-2; D gene uncertain. The sequenced sample was unstimulated CD4+ T cells sorted from spleen or lymph node cells, obtained before intestinal transplant. The receptor comes from a human donor who received an intestinal transplant. The CDR3 DNA is TGTGCCAGCAGCTCCGATACTACATGGGGCTACACCTTC. It translates to CASSSDTTWGYTF.